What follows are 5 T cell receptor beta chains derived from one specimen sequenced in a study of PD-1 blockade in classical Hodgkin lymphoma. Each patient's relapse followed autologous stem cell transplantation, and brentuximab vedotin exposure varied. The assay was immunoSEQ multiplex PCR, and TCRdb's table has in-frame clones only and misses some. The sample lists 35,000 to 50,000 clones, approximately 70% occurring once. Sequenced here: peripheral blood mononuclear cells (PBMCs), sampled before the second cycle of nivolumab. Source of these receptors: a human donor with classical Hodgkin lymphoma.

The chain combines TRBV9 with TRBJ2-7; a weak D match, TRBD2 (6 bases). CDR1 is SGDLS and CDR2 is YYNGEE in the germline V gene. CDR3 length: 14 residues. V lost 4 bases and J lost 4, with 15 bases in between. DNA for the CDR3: TGTGCCAGCAGCAGGAGGGGTCCTCCTTACGAGCAGTACTTC. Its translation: CASSRRGPPYEQYF.

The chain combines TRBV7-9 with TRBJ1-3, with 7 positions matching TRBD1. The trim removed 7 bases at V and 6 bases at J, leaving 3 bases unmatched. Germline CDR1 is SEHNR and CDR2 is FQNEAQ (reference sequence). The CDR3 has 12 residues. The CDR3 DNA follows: TGTGCCAGCATCGACAGGGAAAACACCATATATTTT. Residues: CASIDRENTIYF. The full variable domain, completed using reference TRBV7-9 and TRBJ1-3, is DTGVSQNPRHKITKRGQNVTFRCDPISEHNRLYWYRQTLGQGPEFLTYFQNEAQLEKSRLLSDRFSAERPKGSFSTLEIQRTEQGDSAMYLCASIDRENTIYFGEGSWLTVV.

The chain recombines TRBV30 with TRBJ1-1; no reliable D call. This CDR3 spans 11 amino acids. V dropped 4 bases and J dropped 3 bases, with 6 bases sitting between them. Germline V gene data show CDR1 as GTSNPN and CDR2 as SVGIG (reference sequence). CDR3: CAWTRDTEAFF. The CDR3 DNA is TGTGCCTGGACCCGAGACACTGAAGCTTTCTTT.

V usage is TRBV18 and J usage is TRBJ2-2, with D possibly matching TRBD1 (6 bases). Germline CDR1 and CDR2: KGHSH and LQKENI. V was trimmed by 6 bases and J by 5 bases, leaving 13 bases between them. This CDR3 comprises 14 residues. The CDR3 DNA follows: TGTGCCAGCTCTCTCAGGGGAAGGACCGGGGAGCTGTTTTTT. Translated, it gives CASSLRGRTGELFF. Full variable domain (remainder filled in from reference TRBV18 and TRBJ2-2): NAGVMQNPRHLVRRRGQEARLRCSPMKGHSHVYWYRQLPEEGLKFMVYLQKENIIDESGMPKERFSAEFPKEGPSILRIQQVVRGDSAAYFCASSLRGRTGELFFGEGSRLTVL.

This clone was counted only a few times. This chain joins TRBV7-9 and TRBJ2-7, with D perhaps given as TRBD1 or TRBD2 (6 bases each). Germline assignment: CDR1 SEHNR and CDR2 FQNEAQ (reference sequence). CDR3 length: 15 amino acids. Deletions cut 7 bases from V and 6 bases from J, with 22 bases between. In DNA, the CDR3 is TGTGCCAGCATCGCGATACCCGGGGGCAATCGCGAGCAGTACTTC. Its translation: CASIAIPGGNREQYF.